Presented here are 17 T cell receptor beta chains from one specimen sequenced in a study of T-cell memory formation after mild COVID-19 (dated by TCRdb to about 2021). Library preparation used 5' RACE. TCRdb names Illumina NovaSeq 6000 as the instrument used. The public reads were reprocessed in TCRdb via fastp at Q25 and MiXCR, keeping in-frame beta chains. Entries that share a CDR3 protein sequence are merged under the most common genes and DNA. This sample is represented by around 450,000 distinct CDR3 sequences; around 24% of them were singletons. The ten top clones hold around 9.5% of the sample. The material sequenced was PBMCs or a T cell subset sorted from them (not recorded which). These receptors were obtained from an adult woman who had mild COVID-19 (a few samples of this study predate the infection). The sample titles of this study are shuffled in the database, so cell type and time point are left out; the donor was told from shared clones.

The rearrangement joins TRBV9 to TRBJ1-2; TRBD1 might be the D (5 bases). The germline gives CDR1 SGDLS, CDR2 YYNGEE. V was shortened by 3 bases and J by 4 bases, with 13 bases between the two germline ends. This CDR3 is 14 amino acids long. The CDR3 is CASSAQRGIYGYTF. CDR3 in DNA: TGTGCCAGCAGCGCCCAGAGGGGAATCTATGGCTACACCTTC.

The chain employs TRBV29-1 and TRBJ2-2; D is uncertain. Trimming cost V 7 bases and J 8 bases, with 11 bases left between them. Germline lookup yields CDR1 SQVTM and CDR2 ANQGSEA. The CDR3 length is 11 residues. DNA of the CDR3: TGCAGCGGAAGGGCAGCGGGGGAGCTGTTTTTT. Translating gives CSGRAAGELFF.

This rearrangement joins TRBV18 to TRBJ2-1; D gene unclear. This CDR3 has 16 residues. From germline, CDR1 is KGHSH and CDR2 LQKENI. The ends were cut back, 0 bases at V and 5 bases at J, with 14 bases in the middle. CDR3 nucleotide sequence: TGTGCCAGCTCACCACCACCCCGGACCGTTAACAATGAGCAGTTCTTC. The encoded protein is CASSPPPRTVNNEQFF.

The chain combines TRBV5-1 with TRBJ1-3; tentatively, D is TRBD1 (5 bases). Germline CDR1 SGHRS, CDR2 YFSETQ. V shed 0 bases and J shed 0 bases, with 31 bases lying between them. The CDR3 has 23 residues. Here the CDR3 reads CASSLAGRPRAEGKFISGNTIYF. The CDR3 DNA reads TGCGCCAGCAGCTTGGCCGGGAGGCCGAGGGCCGAGGGGAAGTTCATCTCTGGAAACACCATATATTTT. The full variable domain, rest sourced from reference TRBV5-1 and TRBJ1-3, is KAGVTQTPRYLIKTRGQQVTLSCSPISGHRSVSWYQQTPGQGLQFLFEYFSETQRNKGNFPGRFSGRQFSNSRSEMNVSTLELGDSALYLCASSLAGRPRAEGKFISGNTIYFGEGSWLTVV.

The chain uses TRBV6-1 and TRBJ2-7, with 8 bases identical to TRBD1. The J segment lost 7 bases and the V segment lost 5 bases, leaving 10 bases of the junction unmatched. In germline, CDR1 is MNHNS, CDR2 SASEGT. This CDR3 has 14 amino acids. CDR3 sequence reads: CASSLHGQGWEQYF. CDR3 nucleotide sequence: TGTGCCAGCAGTCTACACGGACAGGGATGGGAGCAGTACTTC.

This clonotype occurred many times. The rearrangement joins TRBV12-3 or TRBV12-4 to TRBJ1-2; a possible D gene is TRBD1 (5 bases). Trimming stripped 3 bases from V and 2 bases from J, with 7 bases between. The CDR3 loop spans 13 amino acids. The CDR3 loop reads CASSFPGNYGYTF. As DNA, the CDR3 is TGTGCCAGCAGTTTCCCAGGGAACTATGGCTACACCTTC.

The chain recombines TRBV21-1 with TRBJ2-7; the table's D call, TRBD2, has no DNA check behind it. TRBV21-1 is marked as a pseudogene. This CDR3 is 20 amino acids long. The CDR3 loop is CASSAAPGLAEKGVPYEQYF. The DNA for the CDR3 is TGTGCCAGTTCAGCAGCTCCGGGACTAGCGGAGAAGGGAGTCCCCTACGAGCAGTACTTC.

The chain is built from TRBV7-9 and TRBJ1-3, with TRBD1 as a possible D gene (5 bases). Germline values: CDR1 SEHNR, CDR2 FQNEAQ (reference sequence). The CDR3 spans 14 residues. Trimming cost V 8 bases and J 2 bases, with 13 bases left between them. CDR3 in amino acids: CASLDILPGNTIYF. The DNA for the CDR3 is TGTGCCAGCCTGGACATCCTCCCTGGAAACACCATATATTTT. Combining the CDR3 with reference TRBV7-9 and TRBJ1-3 gives the whole variable domain DTGVSQNPRHKITKRGQNVTFRCDPISEHNRLYWYRQTLGQGPEFLTYFQNEAQLEKSRLLSDRFSAERPKGSFSTLEIQRTEQGDSAMYLCASLDILPGNTIYFGEGSWLTVV.

There are a few counts of this clonotype. The chain combines TRBV27 with TRBJ2-1, with TRBD2 identical over 11 bases. This CDR3 contains 14 residues. Germline V gene data show CDR1 as MNHEY and CDR2 as SMNVEV (reference sequence). V lost 8 bases to trimming and J lost 2 bases; unmatched junction nucleotides: 2. The CDR3 loop reads CASAGLAAYNEQFF. CDR3 coding DNA: TGTGCCAGCGCGGGACTAGCGGCCTACAATGAGCAGTTCTTC.

J is TRBJ2-1 and V is TRBV7-9; D is possibly TRBD1 (5 bases). The V gene's germline CDR1 is SEHNR and CDR2 FQNEAQ (reference sequence). The CDR3 is 13 residues long. V was shortened by 2 bases and J by 8 bases, with 10 bases between the two germline ends. The CDR3 DNA reads as TGTGCCAGCAGCTTATCAGGGAACGATGAGCAGTTCTTC. Encoded protein: CASSLSGNDEQFF.

The V gene is TRBV20-1, the J gene TRBJ2-7; the match to TRBD1 covers 11 bases. Germline V gives CDR1 DFQATT, CDR2 SNEGSKA (reference sequence). The CDR3 extends over 13 amino acids. CDR3: CLPGTGGPYEQYF. DNA for the CDR3: TGCCTTCCCGGGACAGGGGGGCCCTACGAGCAGTACTTC.

This clonotype was counted only a few times. A read error may account for a junction end that differs from germline. The chain links TRBV9 to TRBJ2-3; 7 nucleotides agree with TRBD1. Germline assignment: CDR1 SGDLS and CDR2 YYNGEE. This CDR3 contains 13 residues. The CDR3 loop reads CASSAEGAQFPDF. The DNA for the CDR3 is TGTGCCAGCAGCGCAGAGGGGGCCCAGTTCCCGGATTTT.

This clonotype has only a few counts. Here the CDR3 DNA reads TGTGCCAGCAGCTTAGGGGCCGTCACAGATACGCAGTATTTT. Amino acids: CASSLGAVTDTQYF. The rearrangement links TRBV7-6 to TRBJ2-3; D unclear. V gave up 1 base and J gave up 2 bases, with 7 bases separating them. Germline V gene data show CDR1 as SGHVS and CDR2 as FNYEAQ. The CDR3 is 14 amino acids.

Ten or more counts support this clonotype. The chain carries TRBV9 and TRBJ2-3; D unresolved. V lost 2 bases, J lost 6 bases, and 4 bases lay in between. Germline V lookup: CDR1 SGDLS, CDR2 YYNGEE. The CDR3 runs 11 residues. CDR3 in DNA: TGTGCCAGCAGCGTTGGGGATACGCAGTATTTT. Translating gives CASSVGDTQYF.

This clonotype has only a few counts. The chain uses TRBV19 and TRBJ2-4; a weak D match, TRBD1 (6 bases). This CDR3 comprises 13 residues. Germline CDR1 LNHDA, CDR2 SQIVND (reference sequence). V was clipped by 8 bases and J by 11 bases, with 19 bases between them. The DNA of the CDR3 is TGTGCCAGTTCCCCGGACAGTAGTAGGGTTCAGTACTTC. Translated: CASSPDSSRVQYF.

This clonotype was detected a few times. V gene TRBV27 combines with J gene TRBJ2-1, with 8 positions matching TRBD2. The germline CDR1 and CDR2 sequences are MNHEY and SMNVEV (reference sequence). Germline trimming cut 2 bases from V and 6 bases from J; bases unmatched to any gene: 3. The CDR3 contains 14 residues. Here the CDR3 DNA reads TGTGCCAGCAGTTTAAGGACTAGCAGCAATGAGCAGTTCTTC. Amino acids: CASSLRTSSNEQFF.

This chain links TRBV10-3 with TRBJ1-5; TRBD1 agrees at 9 bases. Trimming removed 1 base from V and 4 bases from J; junction bases left unmatched: 5. This CDR3 has 16 amino acids. Germline V gene data show CDR1 as ENHRY and CDR2 as SYGVKD. The CDR3 sequence: CAISELGTGLNQPQHF. CDR3 nucleotide sequence: TGTGCCATCAGTGAGTTAGGGACAGGGCTGAATCAGCCCCAGCATTTT.